This T cell receptor beta chain emerged from a study of blood T cell repertoires in COVID-19. Study information: T cells, B-cell-depleted T cells, or PBMCs supplied cDNA or gDNA.

In the authors' workflow: Amplification from reference gene primers served as the basis for estimated nucleated cell counts. The method was immunoSEQ multiplex PCR; TCRdb's version includes in-frame clones alone and lacks a portion of them. The DNA was the basis for D and trimming; V, J and clone size are from that table. The data contain 250,000 to 300,000 clones, 88% of them singletons. The germline V gene encodes CDR1 SGHRS and CDR2 YFSETQ. Germline trimming cut 5 bases from V and 7 bases from J; bases unmatched to any gene: 10. The CDR3 is 14 amino acids. The receptor comes from a woman in her twenties or thirties who had recovered from COVID-19. The chain combines TRBV5-1 with TRBJ1-1; 8 nucleotides line up with TRBD1. The sample comprised peripheral blood. For the CDR3, the DNA is TGCGCCAGCAGTCGTACGGGACAGGAGGATGAAGCTTTCTTT. This translates into CASSRTGQEDEAFF.